One and the same sample provided the 4 T cell receptor beta chains below, sequenced in a study of tumor-infiltrating lymphocytes in localized non-small cell lung cancer. Clones were read by immunoSEQ multiplex PCR, and TCRdb kept only the in-frame ones, dropping some. The sample comprises 25,000 or so clones, 69% of which are singletons, and about 14% rests with the top ten. The sequencing sample was made of lung tumor tissue. The receptors come from a human donor with non-small cell lung cancer.

The chain carries TRBV4-3 and TRBJ1-2, with TRBD1 matching over 8 bases. CDR3 length: 16 residues. Germline trimming cut 0 bases from V and 5 bases from J; bases unmatched to any gene: 8. The germline gives CDR1 LGHNA, CDR2 YSLEER. The chain's CDR3 is CASSQDLTGTGYGYTF. In DNA, the CDR3 is TGCGCCAGCAGCCAAGATCTGACCGGGACAGGATATGGCTACACCTTC.

The chain recombines TRBV6-1 with TRBJ1-2; D is possibly TRBD1 (6 bases). Trimming pared 4 bases from V and 3 bases from J, leaving 9 bases between. CDR3 size: 13 residues. Per germline, CDR1 MNHNS and CDR2 SASEGT. The CDR3 DNA is TGTGCCAGCAGTGCTCAGGGGCACTATGGCTACACCTTC. This encodes CASSAQGHYGYTF.

This chain uses TRBV30 with TRBJ2-7; 11 bases fit TRBD1. The V and J ends lost 4 bases and 4 bases, in that order; junction bases with no gene match: 12. Germline V CDR1 and CDR2: GTSNPN, SVGIG (reference sequence). This CDR3 is 16 amino acids long. In nucleotides, the CDR3 is TGTGCCTGGATTCCCAAGGCTGGGACAGGGGGGTACGAGCAGTACTTC. This encodes CAWIPKAGTGGYEQYF.

V usage is TRBV28 and J usage is TRBJ1-4; D gene ambiguous. CDR1 is MDHEN, CDR2 SYDVKM, per germline. The CDR3 is 14 amino acids. The germline V and J ends were trimmed by 2 bases and 7 bases, with 11 bases remaining between them. The CDR3 sequence: CASSLRAVSEKLFF. As DNA, the CDR3 is TGTGCCAGCAGTTTAAGGGCAGTTAGTGAAAAACTGTTTTTT.